This TCR beta chain came from a study of control samples from healthy donors and cancer patients. The CDR3 is 13 amino acids. The V gene's germline CDR1 is KGHSH and CDR2 LQKENI. Trimming pared 4 bases from V and 6 bases from J, leaving 10 bases between. The data were produced by immunoSEQ multiplex PCR, yet TCRdb's version contains in-frame clones alone and is incomplete. The top ten hold roughly 5.5% of the sample, which has approximately 69,000 clones, approximately 89% seen once. The sample comprised PBMCs. The chain links TRBV18 to TRBJ1-5; tentative D call: TRBD1 (5 bases). This TCR was sampled from a man between 60 and 70 years old with colorectal cancer. The CDR3 region is CASSRGLLQPQHF. The CDR3, as DNA: TGTGCCAGCTCACGGGGGTTACTTCAGCCCCAGCATTTT.